One sample yielded the 27 T cell receptor beta chains listed below, sequenced in a study of vaccination and CD4 T cells after COVID-19. As for treatment: approximately 11-day PBMC culture with coronavirus spike peptide pools or control peptides (ViraFEST assay). No cognate antigen is known for these TCRs. Sequenced with the Oncomine TCR Beta short-read assay was DNA taken from cultured CD4+ T cells. MiXCR was run by TCRdb on the PCR reads, yielding one entry per CDR3 protein. The top ten hold under 4.5% of the sample, which has roughly 20,000 distinct CDR3 sequences, around 45% seen once. The source material was CD4+ T cells from blood, cultured in vitro, sampled before SARS-CoV-2 vaccination. Receptor source: a human donor who had recovered from COVID-19.

The chain employs TRBV24-1 and TRBJ2-2; D call uncertain. The CDR3 is made up of 12 amino acids. CDR1 KGHDR and CDR2 SFDVKD come from the germline V gene. Trimming cost V 4 bases and J 3 bases, with 2 bases left between them. CDR3 coding DNA: TGTGCCACCAGTGAGTACACCGGGGAGCTGTTTTTT. Translated: CATSEYTGELFF.

There are a few counts of this clonotype. The V gene is TRBV10-3, the J gene TRBJ1-1; D is undetermined. Germline lookup yields CDR1 ENHRY and CDR2 SYGVKD. There are 11 residues in the CDR3. V shed 6 bases and J shed 8 bases, with 10 bases lying between them. The CDR3: CAIRGTAEAFF. CDR3 in DNA: TGTGCCATCAGGGGTACCGCCGAAGCTTTCTTT.

V gene TRBV11-3 combines with J gene TRBJ1-2, with D unclear. The CDR3 is 13 amino acids. Looked up from germline, CDR1 is SGHNT and CDR2 is YENEEA. V lost 2 bases to trimming and J lost 3 bases, with 7 bases between them. This CDR3 reads CASSLQEHYGYTF. CDR3 in DNA: TGTGCCAGCAGCTTACAAGAACACTATGGCTACACCTTC.

This clonotype has a handful of counts. The chain is built from TRBV5-4 and TRBJ2-3, with D unresolved. This CDR3 has 13 residues. Germline CDR1 and CDR2: SGHNT and YYREEE (reference sequence). The V end was cut by 2 bases, the J end by 0 bases, with 4 bases between. The CDR3 reads CASSFPSTDTQYF. Written as DNA, the CDR3 is TGTGCCAGCAGCTTCCCAAGCACAGATACGCAGTATTTT.

The J gene is TRBJ1-1, the V gene TRBV20-1; 7 nucleotides agree with TRBD1. CDR3 length equals 16 residues. Germline V gene data show CDR1 as DFQATT and CDR2 as SNEGSKA (reference sequence). The V and J ends lost 3 bases and 0 bases, in that order; junction bases with no gene match: 10. The DNA of the CDR3 is TGCAGTGCTAGCCGCTTCGCAGGGGGGTTGAACACTGAAGCTTTCTTT. This sequence encodes CSASRFAGGLNTEAFF.

The V call is TRBV6-1, the J call TRBJ1-2; D not resolved. CDR3 length: 14 residues. V lost 4 bases to trimming and J lost 4 bases, with 13 bases between them. Germline V gene lookup returns CDR1 MNHNS and CDR2 SASEGT. The CDR3 here is CASSALGGTYGYTF. The CDR3 DNA follows: TGTGCCAGCAGTGCCTTGGGAGGAACCTATGGCTACACCTTC.

The gene calls are TRBV6-5 and TRBJ1-2; a weak D match, TRBD1 (5 bases). Germline V CDR1 and CDR2: MNHEY, SVGAGI. This CDR3 spans 14 amino acids. V lost 2 bases and J 0 bases, leaving 7 bases between the germline ends. CDR3 DNA sequence: TGTGCCAGCAGTTACGGGGCCCCTAACTATGGCTACACCTTC. This codes for CASSYGAPNYGYTF.

This clonotype has just a few counts. V and J are TRBV20-1 and TRBJ2-3, with 10 bases matching TRBD2. There are 17 residues in the CDR3. With V trimmed by 4 bases and J by 0 bases, 10 bases remained unmatched. From germline, CDR1 is DFQATT and CDR2 SNEGSKA (reference sequence). This CDR3 is CSAIPTSGPGSTDTQYF. CDR3 nucleotide sequence: TGCAGTGCTATTCCGACTAGCGGGCCGGGGAGCACAGATACGCAGTATTTT.

V usage is TRBV11-3 and J usage is TRBJ1-1, with D hard to call. Germline CDR1 is SGHNT and CDR2 is YENEEA. The CDR3 contains 15 residues. Trimming cost V 0 bases and J 1 base, with 9 bases left between them. This CDR3 is CASSLDLTGNTEAFF. CDR3 nucleotide sequence: TGTGCCAGCAGCTTAGATTTAACGGGGAACACTGAAGCTTTCTTT. Drawing the rest from reference TRBV11-3 and TRBJ1-1, the complete variable domain is EAGVVQSPRYKIIEKKQPVAFWCNPISGHNTLYWYLQNLGQGPELLIRYENEEAVDDSQLPKDRFSAERLKGVDSTLKIQPAELGDSAVYLCASSLDLTGNTEAFFGQGTRLTVV.

V and J are TRBV7-2 and TRBJ1-2; 9 bases are a match to TRBD1. Per the germline V gene, CDR1 is SGHTA and CDR2 is FQGNSA. This CDR3 has 19 residues. J was trimmed by 4 bases and V by 5 bases; bases with no gene match: 20. The CDR3 here is CASSPRTEGQGFSIYGYTF. The DNA for the CDR3 is TGTGCCAGCAGCCCCCGGACAGAGGGACAGGGATTCTCGATCTATGGCTACACCTTC.

This CDR3 is CASSLASAGEQFF. CDR3 nucleotide sequence: TGTGCCAGCAGCTTAGCGTCGGCAGGCGAGCAGTTCTTC. J is TRBJ2-1 and V is TRBV7-3; no reliable D call. Per the germline V gene, CDR1 is SGHTA and CDR2 is FQGTGA. The CDR3 covers 13 residues. Trimming pared 2 bases from V and 10 bases from J, leaving 12 bases between.

The V and J genes are TRBV2 and TRBJ2-7; TRBD1 might be the D (6 bases). Germline V gene data show CDR1 as SNHLY and CDR2 as FYNNEI. Deletions cut 4 bases from V and 2 bases from J, with 9 bases between. The CDR3 runs 13 residues. The CDR3 DNA reads TGTGCCAGCAGTGGCCAGGGGCCCTACGAGCAGTACTTC. Protein: CASSGQGPYEQYF.

The chain links TRBV7-9 to TRBJ1-1; D remains ambiguous. Per germline, CDR1 SEHNR and CDR2 FQNEAQ (reference sequence). The V end lost 9 bases, the J end lost 3 bases, and 32 bases lay between the germline ends. This CDR3 contains 19 residues. CDR3 sequence: CASPLYGDNTRQRDTEAFF. CDR3 DNA sequence: TGTGCCAGTCCCCTTTATGGGGATAATACAAGACAAAGGGACACTGAAGCTTTCTTT.

This chain uses TRBV18 with TRBJ2-7, with TRBD2 matching 8 bases. V trimming: 1 base; J trimming: 0 bases; junction bases outside the gene matches: 5. The CDR3 runs to 16 residues. Germline V gives CDR1 KGHSH, CDR2 LQKENI. In DNA form, the CDR3 reads TGTGCCAGCTCACCACTTCGGGGGGGCAACTCCTACGAGCAGTACTTC. It specifies CASSPLRGGNSYEQYF.

This clonotype occurred a few times. The chain has TRBV29-1 and TRBJ1-1; 8 bases are shared with TRBD1. The V segment lost 7 bases and the J segment 3 bases; nucleotides outside the gene matches: 7. Per germline, CDR1 SQVTM and CDR2 ANQGSEA. The CDR3 covers 13 residues. The CDR3 bases are TGCAGCGGTGACAGGGGATTGGACACTGAAGCTTTCTTT. Protein: CSGDRGLDTEAFF.

V and J are TRBV20-1 and TRBJ1-2, with 9 nucleotides matching TRBD1. Germline CDR1 reads DFQATT; CDR2 reads SNEGSKA (reference sequence). The CDR3 is made up of 12 amino acids. CDR3 sequence reads: CSLRTGDYGYTF. The CDR3 DNA is TGCAGCCTAAGGACAGGGGACTATGGCTACACCTTC.

This clonotype was recorded only once. This chain joins TRBV6-2 or TRBV6-3 and TRBJ2-3, with TRBD1 identical over 8 bases. This CDR3 is 17 amino acids long. Germline-derived CDR1 and CDR2 are MNHEY and SVGEGT. J lost 4 bases, V lost 6 bases, and 15 bases had no gene match. DNA of the CDR3: TGTGCCAGCAGAGAACATGTGGTCCAGGGGGCCCCAGATACGCAGTATTTT. Translating it yields CASREHVVQGAPDTQYF.

The chain recombines TRBV7-2 with TRBJ2-1; D is undetermined. The CDR3 runs to 12 residues. Germline V gene data show CDR1 as SGHTA and CDR2 as FQGNSA. Trimming took 0 bases from V and 8 from J, leaving 5 bases between them. The CDR3: CASSLALHEQFF. CDR3 in DNA: TGTGCCAGCAGCTTAGCGCTCCATGAGCAGTTCTTC. The full variable domain, in which reference TRBV7-2 and TRBJ2-1 provide the parts outside the CDR3, is GAGVSQSPSNKVTEKGKDVELRCDPISGHTALYWYRQSLGQGLEFLIYFQGNSAPDKSGLPSDRFSAERTGGSVSTLTIQRTQQEDSAVYLCASSLALHEQFFGPGTRLTVL.

This clonotype was counted between two and nine times. J is TRBJ1-6 and V is TRBV27; D is unclear. Trimming stripped 5 bases from V and 9 bases from J, with 14 bases between. CDR1 is MNHEY, CDR2 SMNVEV, per germline (reference sequence). The CDR3 spans 14 residues. In DNA form, the CDR3 reads TGTGCCAGCAGTCTACAACCTCCAGGTTCACCCCTCCACTTT. Protein sequence: CASSLQPPGSPLHF.

This clonotype was seen a handful of times. The chain couples TRBV19 to TRBJ2-3; 9 nucleotides agree with TRBD2. V lost 7 bases to trimming and J lost 2 bases; unmatched junction nucleotides: 7. CDR1 LNHDA and CDR2 SQIVND come from the germline V gene (reference sequence). The CDR3 totals 15 residues. The chain's CDR3 is CASTDIAGVTDTQYF. The CDR3 DNA reads as TGTGCCAGTACCGATATAGCGGGGGTCACAGATACGCAGTATTTT.

This clonotype is termed medium-sized (0.01 to 0.1%). The CDR3 DNA reads TGCAGTGCTAGAAAGACCGGGACGAGGTATGGCTACACCTTC. Residues: CSARKTGTRYGYTF. V gene TRBV20-1 combines with J gene TRBJ1-2; possible D gene TRBD1, 5 bases. Germline CDR1 reads DFQATT; CDR2 reads SNEGSKA (reference sequence). The CDR3 totals 14 residues. Trimming stripped 2 bases from V and 5 bases from J, with 15 bases between.

V gene TRBV6-1 combines with J gene TRBJ1-5, with D possibly TRBD1 on 6 matching bases. The CDR3 is 14 residues long. Germline lookup yields CDR1 MNHNS and CDR2 SASEGT. The V end was cut by 8 bases, the J end by 2 bases, with 13 bases between. The CDR3 DNA reads as TGTGCCAGCTCCCGGACAGAGGGCAATCAGCCCCAGCATTTT. Its protein product is CASSRTEGNQPQHF.

The rearrangement joins TRBV20-1 to TRBJ1-6, with a possible D match to TRBD1 (6 bases). Deletions cut 5 bases from V and 7 bases from J, with 15 bases between. Germline V CDR1 and CDR2: DFQATT, SNEGSKA (reference sequence). The CDR3 is made up of 14 amino acids. CDR3 sequence: CSAHTGYPNSPLHF. CDR3 coding DNA: TGCAGTGCTCATACAGGGTATCCCAATTCACCCCTCCACTTT.

The gene calls are TRBV19 and TRBJ2-3, with TRBD2 matching 8 bases. The germline gives CDR1 LNHDA, CDR2 SQIVND (reference sequence). This CDR3 is 15 amino acids long. Losses at the gene ends were 6 bases for V and 5 bases for J; bases not matched to a gene: 10. CDR3 residues: CASRATSAYGDTQYF. CDR3 nucleotides: TGTGCCAGTAGGGCGACTAGCGCCTATGGAGATACGCAGTATTTT.

Note on this clonotype: The junction departs from the called germline gene at one end, perhaps through a read error. This sequence joins TRBV6-5 and TRBJ2-1; D unresolved. The CDR3 consists of 14 residues. Germline values: CDR1 MNHEY, CDR2 SVGAGI. The CDR3 DNA is TGTGCCAGCAGTTACTCTTACTCCAACAATGAGCAGTTCTTC. Amino acids: CASSYSYSNNEQFF.

Only a few counts were recorded for this clonotype. The V and J genes are TRBV20-1 and TRBJ2-3, with D unclear. The germline V gene encodes CDR1 DFQATT and CDR2 SNEGSKA (reference sequence). The V gene lost 5 bases and the J gene lost 2 bases, with 8 bases spanning the gap. The CDR3 loop spans 12 amino acids. CDR3 sequence (DNA): TGCAGTGCTTGGATGCCCACAGATACGCAGTATTTT. This gives the protein CSAWMPTDTQYF.

In DNA, the CDR3 is TGTGCCAGCAGGGTACACGCACAAGAGACCCAGTACTTC. Translated, it gives CASRVHAQETQYF. This chain uses TRBV6-2 or TRBV6-3 with TRBJ2-5; no firm D call. Germline CDR1 and CDR2: MNHEY and SVGEGT. Between the trimmed V and J ends, which lost 6 bases and 2 bases, there was a span of 10 bases. The CDR3 covers 13 residues.